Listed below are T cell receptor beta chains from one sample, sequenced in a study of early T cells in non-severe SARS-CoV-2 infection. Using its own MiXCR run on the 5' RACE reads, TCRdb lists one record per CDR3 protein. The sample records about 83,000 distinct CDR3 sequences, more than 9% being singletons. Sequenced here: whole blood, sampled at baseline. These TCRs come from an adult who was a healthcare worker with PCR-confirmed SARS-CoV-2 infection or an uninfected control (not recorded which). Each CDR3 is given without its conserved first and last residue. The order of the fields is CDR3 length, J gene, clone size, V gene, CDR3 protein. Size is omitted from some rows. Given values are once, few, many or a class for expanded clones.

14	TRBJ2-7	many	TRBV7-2	ASSPRGTGGRYEQY
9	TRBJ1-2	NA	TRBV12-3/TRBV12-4	ASRDRVGYT
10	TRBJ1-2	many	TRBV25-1	ASSLGGLGYT
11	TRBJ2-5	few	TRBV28	ASSSGAPETQY
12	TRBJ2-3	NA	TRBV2	ASALAGGTDTQY
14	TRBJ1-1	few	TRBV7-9	ASSLDTWGATGEAF
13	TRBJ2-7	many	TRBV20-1	SAMGGAGGPSEQY
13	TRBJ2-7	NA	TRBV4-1	ASSLEDRGNYEQY
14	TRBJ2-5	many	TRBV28	ASSLPGSPREETQY
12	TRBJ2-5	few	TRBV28	ASTPEGFQETQY
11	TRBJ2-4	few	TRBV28	ASSERPLGIQY
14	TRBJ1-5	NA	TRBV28	ASRNRGERSNQPQH
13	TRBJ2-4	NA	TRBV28	ASSSMAGGPNIQY
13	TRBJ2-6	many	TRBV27	ASSFGSPGANVLT
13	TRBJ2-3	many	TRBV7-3	ASSLLGSSTDTQY
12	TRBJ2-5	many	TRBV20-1	SAPSRGRKETQY
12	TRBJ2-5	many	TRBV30	AWSQGFGEETQY
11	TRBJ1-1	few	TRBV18	ASSPDQNTEAF
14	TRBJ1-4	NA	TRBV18	ASSPPADGLNEKLF
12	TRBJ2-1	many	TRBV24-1	ATSDSGTGLEQF